This T cell receptor (beta chain) was profiled in a study of blood T cell repertoires in COVID-19. Study-level background: Collection of acute and convalescent COVID-19 samples took place in the United States, Italy and Spain. PBMCs, B-cell-depleted T cells, or T cells provided the cDNA or gDNA that made up the material.

Study processing details: Using reference gene primer amplification, nucleated cell counts were estimated. Assay used: immunoSEQ multiplex PCR; TCRdb lists only in-frame clones, some missing. That table furnishes V, J and clone size, whereas the DNA furnished D and trimming. The repertoire has 50,000 or so clones, 80% to 95% of them found once; the top ten carry about 15%. Germline V gives CDR1 SGHAT, CDR2 FQNNGV. The CDR3 is 15 residues long. V was pared by 5 bases and J by 9 bases, with 6 bases of the junction left unmatched. This chain uses TRBV11-2 with TRBJ2-1; 14 bases match TRBD2. The source material was peripheral blood. This receptor was taken from a human donor with active COVID-19. The donor label of this sample is uncertain. CDR3 in amino acids: CASSVGTSGSGEQFF. The CDR3 coding sequence is TGTGCCAGCAGCGTCGGGACTAGCGGGAGTGGTGAGCAGTTCTTC.